Detailed here is one T cell receptor (beta chain). The clone's antigen remains unknown. No base qualities exist here, and no much larger clone lies one base off it. TCRbeta CDR3 regions were amplified from genomic DNA using the immunoSEQ Assay, a bias-controlled multiplex PCR. The paper's processing steps were these. Nucleated cell counts per sample were estimated from amplification of reference gene primers within the assay. Sequence reads were collapsed and filtered to measure the absolute abundance of every unique TCRbeta CDR3 rearrangement. For each sample, productive Simpson clonality was calculated as the square root of Simpson's diversity index across productive rearrangements. The source is immuneACCESS, and TCRdb retained only in-frame sequences with V and J called. Part of the clones is not carried over; for the studies checked, unresolved V genes explain less than half of this, and the remainder is unexplained. V, J and clone size are those of that table, while D and trimming were read from the DNA. In this sample the table shows about 73,000 clones, roughly 79% of which occur a single time. Of the sample, approximately 22% is held by the ten largest clones.

These data originate in a study of blood T cell repertoires in COVID-19 (dated by TCRdb to 2020 to 2021). About the study as a whole: Collaborator samples came from the United States, Italy and Spain and covered acute and convalescent phases of COVID-19. Nearly every sample came with metadata listing a de-identified subject ID, COVID-19 status, age in years and sex. The material from the prospective study consisted of cDNA or gDNA derived from T cells, B-cell-depleted T cells, or PBMCs. Samples came from the ongoing ImmuneRACE study (first 160 participants) plus 1,254 subjects from 6 global collaborators. Subjects who had been exposed to COVID-19, were actively infected with it, or had recovered from it provided the deeply sampled blood TCRbeta repertoires that made up the dataset. Where available, HLA class I and class II types were taken from metadata supplied by the sample provider and were not determined by assay-based typing. The repertoires were released in a freely available public database meant as a resource for research on the immune response to SARS-CoV-2. Study-wide findings and limitations: Clinical and demographic metadata were provided uncurated, with the amount varying by source and participant.

Whole blood was collected in K2EDTA tubes by collaborating institutions according to the institutions' own protocols. For TCRbeta analysis, collaborator samples were shipped as frozen whole blood, as isolated PBMCs, or as DNA extracted from either sample type. From V the trimming removes 6 bases and from J it removes 3 bases, while the gene matches leave 8 bases of the junction unaccounted for. CDR1 is given as MNHEY and CDR2 as SVGEGT, both from the germline V gene. The CDR3 holds 15 amino acids from the cysteine to the phenylalanine. The only DNA kept is the CDR3, 45 bases in frame from the first base.

Sample: peripheral blood. The sequence is built from TRBV6-2 or TRBV6-3 and TRBJ1-2, with 9 bases matching TRBD1. This clonotype was obtained from a woman between 65 and 79 years old with acute or convalescent COVID-19. The DNA sequence follows: TGTGCCAGCAGCTCTTTCGGACAGGGGCACTATGGCTACACCTTC. Its translation is CASSSFGQGHYGYTF.